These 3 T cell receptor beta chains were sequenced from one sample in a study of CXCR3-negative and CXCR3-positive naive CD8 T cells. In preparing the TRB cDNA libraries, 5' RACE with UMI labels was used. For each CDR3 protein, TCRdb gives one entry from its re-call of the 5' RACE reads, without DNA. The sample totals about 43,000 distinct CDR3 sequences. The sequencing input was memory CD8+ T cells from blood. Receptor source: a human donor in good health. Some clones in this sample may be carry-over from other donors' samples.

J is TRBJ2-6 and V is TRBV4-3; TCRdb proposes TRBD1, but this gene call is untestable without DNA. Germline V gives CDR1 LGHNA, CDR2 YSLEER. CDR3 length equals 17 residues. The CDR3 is CASSQGQGRSGANVLTF.

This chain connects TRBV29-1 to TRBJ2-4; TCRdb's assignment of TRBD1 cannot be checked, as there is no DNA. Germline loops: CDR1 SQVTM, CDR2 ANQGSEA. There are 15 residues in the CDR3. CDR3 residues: CSVEVPSLSKNIQYF.

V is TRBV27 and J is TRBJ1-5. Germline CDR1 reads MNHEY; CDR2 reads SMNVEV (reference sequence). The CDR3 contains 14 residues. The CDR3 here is CASSLLGSNQPQHF.